Reported below is one T cell receptor beta chain. The CDR3 runs 17 residues. V dropped 4 bases and J dropped 5; count of bases not matched to a gene: 14. CDR1 is SGDLS, CDR2 YYNGEE, per germline. This sample is drawn from a study of shared clonotypes between healthy human individuals. Each PCR replicate from the sorted subsets contained about 180 ng DNA, which is about 31,000 T cell genomes. Method: immunoSEQ multiplex PCR; TCRdb's copy keeps in-frame clones and lacks some. The sample consists of over a million clones, roughly 97% of them appearing once. The sequencing sample was made of naive CD4+ T cells sorted from blood. Subset of the sample: CD45RA+ positively selected. The chain recombines TRBV9 with TRBJ2-5; 10 nucleotides align to TRBD1. This TCR was recovered from a man aged 25-45 years in good health. The CDR3 coding sequence is TGTGCCAGCAGCACCCAGGCCTGGACAGGGGGTTGGGAGACCCAGTACTTC. Protein sequence: CASSTQAWTGGWETQYF.